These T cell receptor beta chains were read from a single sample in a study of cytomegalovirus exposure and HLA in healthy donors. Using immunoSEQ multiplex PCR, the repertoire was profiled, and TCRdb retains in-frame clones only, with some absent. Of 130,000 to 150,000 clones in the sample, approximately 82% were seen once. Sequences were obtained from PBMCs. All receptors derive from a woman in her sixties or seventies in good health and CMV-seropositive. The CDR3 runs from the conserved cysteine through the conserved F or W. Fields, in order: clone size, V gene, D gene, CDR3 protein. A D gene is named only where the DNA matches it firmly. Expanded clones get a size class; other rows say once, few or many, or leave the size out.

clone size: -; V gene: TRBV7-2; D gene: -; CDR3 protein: CASTPGLGQPQHF
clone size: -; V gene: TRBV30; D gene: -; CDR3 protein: CAWRGGGYLAAQYF
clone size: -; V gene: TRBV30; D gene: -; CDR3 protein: CAWSVTSVTDTQYF
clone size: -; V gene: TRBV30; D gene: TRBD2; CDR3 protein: CAWSVWAGTSGNSGANVLTF
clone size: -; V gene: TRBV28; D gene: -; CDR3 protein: CASGGTRASYEQYF
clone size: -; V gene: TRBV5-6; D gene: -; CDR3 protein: CASSPGSQGNYGYTF
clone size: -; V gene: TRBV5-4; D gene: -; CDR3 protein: CASSLTSSSYEQYF
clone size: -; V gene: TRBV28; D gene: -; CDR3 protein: CASSVEGAAMNTEAFF
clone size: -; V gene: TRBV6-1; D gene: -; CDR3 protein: CASTDRPGGNQPQHF
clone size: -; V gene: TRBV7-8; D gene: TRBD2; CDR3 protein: CATRLAGVAYEQYF
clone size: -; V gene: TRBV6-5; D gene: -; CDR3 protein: CASSYAGGSRTEAFF
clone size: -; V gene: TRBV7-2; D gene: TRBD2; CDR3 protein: CASSLVTAGGRNEQFF
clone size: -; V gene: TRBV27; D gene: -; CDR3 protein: CASSSTREKLFF
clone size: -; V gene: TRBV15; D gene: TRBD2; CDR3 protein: CATSRVLAGYYEQYF
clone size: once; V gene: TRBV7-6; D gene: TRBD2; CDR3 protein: CASSLVREGNYEQYF